The next 14 T cell receptor beta chains were all read from a single sample in a study of T cells after yellow fever vaccination. Using its own MiXCR run on the 5' RACE reads, TCRdb lists one record per CDR3 protein. This sample carries around 320,000 distinct CDR3 sequences, roughly 8.7% of them seen once, and the ten largest clones take around 3.5%. Here the sequenced sample was CD4+ T cells sorted from PBMCs, taken 5 days after the yellow fever booster vaccination. The receptors were sampled from a young man who received the YFV17D yellow fever vaccine.

The chain carries TRBV29-1 and TRBJ1-2, with 7 bases identical to TRBD1. Germline-derived CDR1 and CDR2 are SQVTM and ANQGSEA. CDR3 size: 13 residues. V shed 4 bases and J 5 bases; nucleotides not matched to a gene: 7. CDR3 DNA: TGCAGCGTTGGTACAGGGGTTTTTTATGGCTACACCTTC. It is translated as CSVGTGVFYGYTF.

This clonotype was counted between two and nine times. The chain joins TRBV4-1 to TRBJ2-7; D not resolved. In germline, CDR1 is MGHRA, CDR2 YSYEKL. V was cut by 2 bases and J by 5 bases, with 16 bases left in between. CDR3 length equals 15 residues. DNA for the CDR3: TGCGCCAGCAGCCAAATGTGGCCTACCCTCGACGAGCAGTACGTC. The encoded protein is CASSQMWPTLDEQYV.

The rearrangement joins TRBV2 to TRBJ2-7; 9 positions match TRBD1. CDR3 size: 15 residues. Germline assignment: CDR1 SNHLY and CDR2 FYNNEI. Here the CDR3 reads CASSEAGQGRGWDNV. The CDR3 nucleotides are TGTGCCAGCAGTGAAGCGGGACAGGGTCGGGGTTGGGATAACGTC.

This clonotype showed up many times. This rearrangement joins TRBV29-1 to TRBJ2-7; D possibly corresponds to TRBD1 (5 bases). The germline V and J ends were trimmed by 7 bases and 0 bases, with 10 bases remaining between them. The CDR3 runs 12 residues. The germline gives CDR1 SQVTM, CDR2 ANQGSEA. CDR3 bases: TGCAGCGCCGGAGACAGCTCCTACGAGCAGTACTTC. Residues: CSAGDSSYEQYF.

This clonotype was seen a handful of times. The chain carries TRBV6-2 or TRBV6-3 and TRBJ1-1, with no clear D. The V end was cut by 6 bases, the J end by 7 bases, with 6 bases between. The CDR3 has 10 amino acids. CDR1 is MNHEY, CDR2 SVGEGT, per germline. The DNA of the CDR3 is TGTGCCAGCAGGGAGAGTGAAGCTTTCTTT. Amino acid sequence: CASRESEAFF.

This clonotype was seen repeatedly, ten times or more. V gene TRBV29-1 combines with J gene TRBJ1-2, with unresolved D. Deletions cut 3 bases from V and 1 base from J, with 6 bases between. This CDR3 contains 12 residues. Per the germline V gene, CDR1 is SQVTM and CDR2 is ANQGSEA. Here the CDR3 reads CSVEDLNYGYTF. The CDR3 DNA reads as TGCAGCGTTGAGGACCTTAACTATGGCTACACCTTC.

This clonotype was recorded many times. The chain uses TRBV5-1 and TRBJ1-5; D unclear. The germline V and J ends were trimmed by 0 bases and 4 bases, with 8 bases remaining between them. Looked up from germline, CDR1 is SGHRS and CDR2 is YFSETQ. This CDR3 region has 14 residues. In DNA, the CDR3 is TGCGCCAGCAGCTTGGAAGGGAATAATCAGCCCCAGCATTTT. It yields the protein CASSLEGNNQPQHF. The whole variable domain, filled in from reference TRBV5-1 and TRBJ1-5, reads KAGVTQTPRYLIKTRGQQVTLSCSPISGHRSVSWYQQTPGQGLQFLFEYFSETQRNKGNFPGRFSGRQFSNSRSEMNVSTLELGDSALYLCASSLEGNNQPQHFGDGTRLSIL.

This clonotype was observed a few times. The chain carries TRBV5-1 and TRBJ2-7; D call uncertain. Trimming left V 1 base short and J 3 bases short, with 11 bases between. The CDR3 extends over 14 amino acids. In germline, CDR1 is SGHRS, CDR2 YFSETQ. The CDR3 reads CASSLSVPNYEQYF. The DNA of the CDR3 is TGCGCCAGCAGCTTGTCGGTCCCTAACTACGAGCAGTACTTC.

This clonotype was picked up a small number of times. The chain combines TRBV10-3 with TRBJ2-3; TRBD2 might be the D (5 bases). V dropped 10 bases and J dropped 2 bases, with 19 bases sitting between them. This CDR3 spans 15 amino acids. Germline V lookup: CDR1 ENHRY, CDR2 SYGVKD. The DNA of the CDR3 is TGTGCCAGCCTCCAGACTACCCCGATCACAGATACGCAGTATTTT. Translation: CASLQTTPITDTQYF.

This clonotype was observed a handful of times. The V call is TRBV10-1, the J call TRBJ2-2, with a possible D match to TRBD1 (6 bases). Germline CDR1 and CDR2: WNHNN and SYGVQD (reference sequence). Trimming took off 5 bases at V and 4 bases at J, with 11 bases between the two ends. CDR3 length: 14 amino acids. The CDR3 DNA reads TGCGCCAGCAGTCCGGGACATGCCACCGGGGAGCTGTTTTTT. This translates into CASSPGHATGELFF.

This clonotype was counted at least ten times. The CDR3 region is CASSPRGGISEKLFF. The CDR3 coding sequence is TGTGCCAGCAGCCCAAGGGGGGGGATTTCTGAAAAACTGTTTTTT. V and J are TRBV11-2 and TRBJ1-4; tentative D call: TRBD1 (6 bases). In germline, CDR1 is SGHAT, CDR2 FQNNGV. Trimming took 5 bases from V and 7 from J, leaving 17 bases between them. There are 15 residues in the CDR3.

The rearrangement joins TRBV9 to TRBJ1-6, with TRBD1 matching over 8 bases. CDR3 length: 12 amino acids. CDR1 is SGDLS, CDR2 YYNGEE, per germline. CDR3 sequence: CASDRGRSPLHF. CDR3 coding DNA: TGTGCTAGCGACAGGGGTAGGTCACCCCTCCACTTT.

The J gene is TRBJ1-2, the V gene TRBV5-1; no reliable D call. CDR3 size: 13 residues. Trimming left V 1 base short and J 2 bases short, with 6 bases between. Germline V gives CDR1 SGHRS, CDR2 YFSETQ. CDR3 in DNA: TGCGCCAGCAGCTTGTCACAGAACTATGGCTACACCTTC. Encoded protein: CASSLSQNYGYTF.

J is TRBJ2-7 and V is TRBV18; D uncertain. The CDR3 is 15 amino acids. Trimming removed 1 base at V and 3 bases at J, with 13 bases between. Germline CDR1 KGHSH, CDR2 LQKENI. CDR3: CASSPQASSRYEQYV. In DNA form, the CDR3 reads TGTGCCAGCTCACCACAGGCATCCTCTCGCTACGAGCAGTACGTC.